The present T cell receptor (beta chain) was sequenced within a study of blood T cell repertoires in COVID-19. The authors' processing: Estimates of nucleated cell counts were drawn from the amplification of reference gene primers. The repertoire was sequenced with immunoSEQ multiplex PCR; TCRdb's copy has only in-frame clones and lacks some. The V and J calls and clone size were taken over from that table, and D and trimming were inferred from the DNA. The sample includes 150,000 to 200,000 clones, 80% to 90% of them seen just once. The CDR3 totals 15 residues. The germline V gene has CDR1 KGHSH and CDR2 LQKENI. With 0 bases removed from V and 3 bases from J, the gap between germline ends came to 9 bases.

This sequence originates from a woman aged 80 or over with acute or convalescent COVID-19. The chain carries TRBV18 and TRBJ1-3, with D unclear. The sequenced sample was peripheral blood. CDR3 coding DNA: TGTGCCAGCTCACCACCGATGGCTCGTGGAAACACCATATATTTT. Translating gives CASSPPMARGNTIYF.